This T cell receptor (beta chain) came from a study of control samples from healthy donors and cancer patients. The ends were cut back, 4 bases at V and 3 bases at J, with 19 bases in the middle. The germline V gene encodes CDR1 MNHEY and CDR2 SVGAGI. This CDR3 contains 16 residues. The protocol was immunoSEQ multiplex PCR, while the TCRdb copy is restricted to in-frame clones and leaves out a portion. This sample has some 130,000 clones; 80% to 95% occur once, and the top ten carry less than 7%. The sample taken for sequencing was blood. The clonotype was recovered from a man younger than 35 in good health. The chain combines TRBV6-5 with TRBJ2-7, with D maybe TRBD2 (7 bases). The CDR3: CASSSAGGGRIYEQYF. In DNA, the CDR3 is TGTGCCAGCAGTTCCGCCGGGGGCGGGAGAATCTACGAGCAGTACTTC.